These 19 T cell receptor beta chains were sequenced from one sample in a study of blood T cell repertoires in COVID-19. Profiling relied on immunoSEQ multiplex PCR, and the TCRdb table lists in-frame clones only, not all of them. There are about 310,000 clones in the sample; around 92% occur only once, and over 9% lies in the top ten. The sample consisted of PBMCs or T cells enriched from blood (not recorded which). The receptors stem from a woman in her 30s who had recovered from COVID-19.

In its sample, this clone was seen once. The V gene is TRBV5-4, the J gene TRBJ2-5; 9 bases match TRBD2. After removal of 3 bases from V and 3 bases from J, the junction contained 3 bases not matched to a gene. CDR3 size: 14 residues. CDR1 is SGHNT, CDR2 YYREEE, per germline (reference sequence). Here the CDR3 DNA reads TGTGCCAGCAGCTCGACTAGCGGTAAAGAGACCCAGTACTTC. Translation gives CASSSTSGKETQYF. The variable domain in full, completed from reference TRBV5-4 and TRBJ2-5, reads ETGVTQSPTHLIKTRGQQVTLRCSSQSGHNTVSWYQQALGQGPQFIFQYYREEENGRGNFPPRFSGLQFPNYSSELNVNALELDDSALYLCASSSTSGKETQYFGPGTRLLVL.

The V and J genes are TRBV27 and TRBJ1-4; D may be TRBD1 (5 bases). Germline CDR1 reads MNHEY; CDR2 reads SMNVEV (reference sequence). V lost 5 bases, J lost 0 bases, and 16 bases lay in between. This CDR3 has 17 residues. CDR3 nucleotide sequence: TGTGCCAGCAGTGCCAGAGGGACTCCCGCAACTAATGAAAAACTGTTTTTT. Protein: CASSARGTPATNEKLFF.

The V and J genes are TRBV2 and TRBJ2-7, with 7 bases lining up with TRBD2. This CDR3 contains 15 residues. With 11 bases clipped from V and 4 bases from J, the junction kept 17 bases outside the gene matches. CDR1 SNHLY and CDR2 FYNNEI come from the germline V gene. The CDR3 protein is CAGREIRRGKYEQYF. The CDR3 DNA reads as TGTGCCGGGCGGGAAATTCGGCGGGGGAAATACGAGCAGTACTTC.

The CDR3: CASSNQQGSQPQHF. The CDR3 DNA sequence: TGTGCCAGTAGTAATCAACAGGGATCTCAGCCCCAGCATTTT. The J gene is TRBJ1-5, the V gene TRBV19, with a possible D match to TRBD1 (6 bases). This CDR3 is 14 amino acids long. The V end was cut by 4 bases, the J end by 6 bases, with 13 bases between. Germline V gene lookup returns CDR1 LNHDA and CDR2 SQIVND (reference sequence).

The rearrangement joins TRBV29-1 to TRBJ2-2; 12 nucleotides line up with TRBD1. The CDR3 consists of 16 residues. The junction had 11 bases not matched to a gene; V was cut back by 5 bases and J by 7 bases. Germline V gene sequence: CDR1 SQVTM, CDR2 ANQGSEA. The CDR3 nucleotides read TGCAGCGTTCGGGACAGGGGGCCCCTTAAGAGCGGGGAGCTGTTTTTT. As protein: CSVRDRGPLKSGELFF.

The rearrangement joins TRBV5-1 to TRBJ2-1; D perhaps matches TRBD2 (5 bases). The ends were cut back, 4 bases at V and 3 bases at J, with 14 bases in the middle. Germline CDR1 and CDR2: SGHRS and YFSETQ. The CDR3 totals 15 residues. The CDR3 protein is CASSTGLEDYNEQFF. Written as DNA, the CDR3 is TGCGCCAGCAGCACCGGACTGGAGGACTACAATGAGCAGTTCTTC.

In DNA form, the CDR3 reads TGTGCCAGCAGTGAATATCCTATGGGGCAGACCCAGTACTTC. Protein product: CASSEYPMGQTQYF. The chain links TRBV25-1 to TRBJ2-5, with D perhaps TRBD1 (5 bases). This CDR3 has 14 amino acids. Germline V gene lookup returns CDR1 MGHDK and CDR2 SYGVNS. V was clipped by 0 bases and J by 6 bases, with 11 bases between them.

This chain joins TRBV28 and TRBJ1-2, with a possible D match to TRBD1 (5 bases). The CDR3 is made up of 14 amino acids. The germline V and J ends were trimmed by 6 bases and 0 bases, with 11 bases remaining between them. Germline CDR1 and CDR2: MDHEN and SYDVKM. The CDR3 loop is CASSEDRANYGYTF. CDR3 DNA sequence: TGTGCCAGCAGCGAAGACAGAGCTAACTATGGCTACACCTTC.

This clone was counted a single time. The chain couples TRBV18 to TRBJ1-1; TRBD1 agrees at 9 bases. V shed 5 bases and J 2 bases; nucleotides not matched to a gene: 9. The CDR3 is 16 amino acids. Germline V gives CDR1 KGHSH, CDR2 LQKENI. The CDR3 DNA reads TGTGCCAGCTCAACGACAGGGGGAAATAGTAACACTGAAGCTTTCTTT. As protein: CASSTTGGNSNTEAFF.

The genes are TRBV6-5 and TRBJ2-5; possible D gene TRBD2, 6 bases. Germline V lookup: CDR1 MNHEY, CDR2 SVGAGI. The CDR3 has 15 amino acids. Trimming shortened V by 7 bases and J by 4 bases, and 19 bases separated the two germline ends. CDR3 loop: CASTKRASYGETQYF. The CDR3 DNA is TGTGCCAGCACCAAGCGGGCTAGTTACGGAGAGACCCAGTACTTC.

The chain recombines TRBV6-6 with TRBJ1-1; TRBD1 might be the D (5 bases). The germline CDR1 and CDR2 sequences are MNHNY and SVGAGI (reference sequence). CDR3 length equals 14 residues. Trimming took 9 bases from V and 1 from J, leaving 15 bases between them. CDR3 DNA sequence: TGTGCCAGTCAAACCCGGACAACGAACACTGAAGCTTTCTTT. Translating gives CASQTRTTNTEAFF.

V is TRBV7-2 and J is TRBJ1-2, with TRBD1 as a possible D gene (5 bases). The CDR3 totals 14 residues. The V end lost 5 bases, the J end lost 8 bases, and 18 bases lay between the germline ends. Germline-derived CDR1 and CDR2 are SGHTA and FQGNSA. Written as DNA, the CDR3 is TGTGCCAGCAGCCCAGGGCCCCAGCGGGGGGGCTACACCTTC. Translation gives CASSPGPQRGGYTF.

CDR3 amino acids: CASSPGTGGINEQFF. CDR3 sequence (DNA): TGTGCCAGCAGCCCCGGGACAGGGGGGATCAATGAGCAGTTCTTC. The V and J genes are TRBV7-9 and TRBJ2-1, with 11 bases that match TRBD1. There are 15 residues in the CDR3. Per germline, CDR1 SEHNR and CDR2 FQNEAQ (reference sequence). V lost 5 bases, J lost 6 bases, and 6 bases stayed unmatched.

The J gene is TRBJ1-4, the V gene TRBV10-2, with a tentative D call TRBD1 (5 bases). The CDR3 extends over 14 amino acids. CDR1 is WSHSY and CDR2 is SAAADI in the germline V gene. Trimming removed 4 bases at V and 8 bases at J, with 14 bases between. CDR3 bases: TGCGCCAGCAGTGTGGGAGGGGCGGACGAAAAACTGTTTTTT. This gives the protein CASSVGGADEKLFF.

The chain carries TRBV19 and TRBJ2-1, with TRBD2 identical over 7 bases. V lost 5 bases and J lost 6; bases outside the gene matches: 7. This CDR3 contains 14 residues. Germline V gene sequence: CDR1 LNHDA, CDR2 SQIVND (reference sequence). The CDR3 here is CASSFWGGSNEQFF. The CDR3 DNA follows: TGTGCCAGTAGTTTCTGGGGGGGGTCCAATGAGCAGTTCTTC. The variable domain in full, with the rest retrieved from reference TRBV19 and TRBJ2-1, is DGGITQSPKYLFRKEGQNVTLSCEQNLNHDAMYWYRQDPGQGLRLIYYSQIVNDFQKGDIAEGYSVSREKKESFPLTVTSAQKNPTAFYLCASSFWGGSNEQFFGPGTRLTVL.

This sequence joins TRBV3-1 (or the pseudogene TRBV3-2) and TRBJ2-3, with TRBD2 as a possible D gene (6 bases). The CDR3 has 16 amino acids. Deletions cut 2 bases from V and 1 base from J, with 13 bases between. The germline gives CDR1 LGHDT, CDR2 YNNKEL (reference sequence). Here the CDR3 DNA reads TGTGCCAGCAGCCAAACGGTCGGACTACGCACAGATACGCAGTATTTT. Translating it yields CASSQTVGLRTDTQYF.

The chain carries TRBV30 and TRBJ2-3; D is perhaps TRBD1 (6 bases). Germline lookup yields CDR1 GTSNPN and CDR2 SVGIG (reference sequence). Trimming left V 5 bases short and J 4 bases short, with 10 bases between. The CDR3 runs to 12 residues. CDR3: CAWGGSSDTQYF. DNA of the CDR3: TGTGCCTGGGGGGGCTCGTCAGATACGCAGTATTTT.

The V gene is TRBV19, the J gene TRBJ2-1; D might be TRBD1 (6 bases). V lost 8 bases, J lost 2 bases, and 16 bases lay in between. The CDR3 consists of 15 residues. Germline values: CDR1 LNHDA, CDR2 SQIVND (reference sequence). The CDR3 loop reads CASAMGATTYNEQFF. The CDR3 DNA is TGTGCCAGTGCTATGGGGGCTACCACCTACAATGAGCAGTTCTTC.

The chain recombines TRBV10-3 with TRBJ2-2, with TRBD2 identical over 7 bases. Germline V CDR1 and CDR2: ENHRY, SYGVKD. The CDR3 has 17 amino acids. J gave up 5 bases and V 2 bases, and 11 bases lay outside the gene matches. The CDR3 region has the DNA TGTGCCATCAGTGAGGGAGGCGGCGGGAGTTCAACCGGGGAGCTGTTTTTT. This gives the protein CAISEGGGGSSTGELFF.